The next 23 T cell receptor beta chains were all read from a single sample in a study of tumor-infiltrating lymphocytes in primary liver carcinoma. A primer in the constant region served to generate TCR beta cDNA from roughly 550 ng of total RNA. ARM-PCR, slightly modified, supplied the TCR beta libraries through three nested multiplex PCR rounds. The first two PCR rounds, roughly 10 cycles each, used TRBV1-TRBV30 forward primers and a C-beta reverse primer. MiXCR was run by TCRdb on the multiplex PCR reads, yielding one entry per CDR3 protein. In the table there are 100,000 or so distinct CDR3 sequences, around two thirds of which are singletons. Investigators took RNA and DNA out together from roughly 21-30 mg of unsorted bulk tissue. The sample taken for sequencing was liver tumor tissue from sampling region 2. Subset indicated: tumor region T2, inferior pole. The receptors come from a woman aged 55-70 years with primary liver carcinoma and hepatitis B virus infection.

Note on this clonotype: A read error may produce the germline difference seen at one junction end. This chain joins TRBV11-2 and TRBJ1-2; D is uncertain. Germline V gene lookup returns CDR1 SGHAT and CDR2 FQNNGV. The CDR3 runs 13 residues. CDR3 in DNA: TGTGCCAGCAGCTTATGGGTCGGTTTTGGCTGCACCTTC. Its translation: CASSLWVGFGCTF.

With regard to this clonotype: In this CDR3 the conserved last residue, phenylalanine or tryptophan, is missing, so a read error is likely. The chain has TRBV2 and TRBJ2-1; a weak D match, TRBD2 (5 bases). There are 11 residues in the CDR3. Per the germline V gene, CDR1 is SNHLY and CDR2 is FYNNEI. V lost 10 bases, J lost 7 bases, and 11 bases lay in between. The CDR3 sequence is CATQRENEQFS. As DNA, the CDR3 is TGTGCCACCCAGAGGGAGAATGAGCAGTTCTCC.

This clonotype was seen a handful of times. The germline gene is not matched at one end of the junction; a read error may be the cause. This sequence joins TRBV6-4 and TRBJ1-1; 7 nucleotides line up with TRBD1. Per the germline V gene, CDR1 is MRHNA and CDR2 is SNTAGT. The CDR3 runs 14 residues. CDR3 in DNA: TGTGCCAGCAGAGACTCGGACAGGCCAACTGAAGCTTTCTTT. Encoded protein: CASRDSDRPTEAFF.

This sequence joins TRBV6-5 and TRBJ1-6; tentative D call: TRBD1 (6 bases). This CDR3 contains 15 residues. Per germline, CDR1 MNHEY and CDR2 SVGAGI. Between the trimmed V and J ends, which lost 5 bases and 7 bases, there was a span of 15 bases. CDR3 sequence: CASSLTVTGNSPLHF. Written as DNA, the CDR3 is TGTGCCAGCAGTCTTACAGTGACAGGAAATTCACCCCTCCACTTT.

This sequence joins TRBV11-1 and TRBJ2-1, with D tentatively TRBD2 (5 bases). The V and J ends lost 5 bases and 0 bases respectively, with 14 bases between them. The CDR3 runs 16 residues. Germline V gene lookup returns CDR1 SGHAT and CDR2 FQDESV (reference sequence). CDR3 nucleotides: TGTGCCAGCAGCCCCACTAGATCGGGCTCCTACAATGAGCAGTTCTTC. Translating gives CASSPTRSGSYNEQFF.

On this clonotype: This is likely a read error, given that the CDR3 carries no conserved phenylalanine or tryptophan at its end. This chain joins TRBV7-8 and TRBJ1-5; D unclear. The CDR3 consists of 14 residues. Germline-derived CDR1 and CDR2 are SGHVS and FQNEAQ. This CDR3 reads CASSLAMSNQPQHS. Here the CDR3 DNA reads TGTGCTAGCAGCTTAGCTATGAGCAATCAGCCCCAGCATTCT.

A note on this clonotype: A single base separates this from a much larger clone, so it may be a read error. The V gene is TRBV7-8, the J gene TRBJ2-1; D is perhaps TRBD2 (5 bases). Germline CDR1 SGHVS, CDR2 FQNEAQ. This CDR3 has 14 residues. The chain's CDR3 is CASNALGSYNGQFF. Written as DNA, the CDR3 is TGTGCCAGCAACGCACTGGGGAGCTACAATGGGCAGTTCTTC.

This sequence joins TRBV2 and TRBJ2-1; no clear D gene. The CDR3 is 13 amino acids. The V and J ends lost 3 bases and 10 bases respectively, with 13 bases between them. Germline V gives CDR1 SNHLY, CDR2 FYNNEI. Here the CDR3 reads CASSEEIAGEQFF. The CDR3 nucleotides are TGTGCCAGCAGTGAGGAAATAGCTGGCGAGCAGTTCTTC.

The count of this clonotype is one. Germline and junction disagree at one end, which may indicate a read error. This rearrangement joins TRBV14 to TRBJ2-2, with unresolved D. Looked up from germline, CDR1 is SGHDN and CDR2 is FVKESK. The CDR3 is 13 amino acids. CDR3 amino acids: CASRQGWTGELFF. CDR3 in DNA: TGTGCCAGCAGACAAGGCTGGACCGGGGAGCTGTTTTTT.

For this clonotype: The CDR3 end shows no conserved phenylalanine or tryptophan, and so a read error is likely. This chain uses TRBV29-1 with TRBJ2-3; TRBD2 agrees at 8 bases. CDR1 is SQVTM, CDR2 ANQGSEA, per germline. V was clipped by 3 bases and J by 1 base; unmatched bases: 6. The CDR3 spans 15 residues. The CDR3 sequence is CSVDRPAGGTDTQYL. The CDR3 DNA reads TGCAGCGTTGATCGACCAGCGGGGGGCACAGATACGCAGTATCTT.

This clonotype was detected only once. The chain couples TRBV5-1 to TRBJ2-1; 11 bases are shared with TRBD2. Trimming took 0 bases from V and 2 from J; bases not matched to a gene: 7. CDR3 length equals 18 residues. The V gene's germline CDR1 is SGHRS and CDR2 YFSETQ. The CDR3 nucleotides are TGCGCCAGCAGCTTGGTGGTTGGTAGCGGGAGGGCCTACAATGAGCAGTTCTTC. This encodes CASSLVVGSGRAYNEQFF.

Worth noting for this clonotype: Since a much larger clone is just one base distant, this may be a read error. The chain carries TRBV5-4 and TRBJ2-5, with 13 bases lining up with TRBD2. CDR1 and CDR2 from the germline V gene are SGHNT and YYREEE (reference sequence). The length of the CDR3 is 15 residues. The CDR3 sequence is CASSLGLAGGQTKYF. CDR3 in DNA: TGTGCCAGCAGCTTGGGACTAGCGGGAGGACAGACCAAGTACTTC.

For this clonotype: Without the conserved terminal phenylalanine or tryptophan, this CDR3 likely stems from a read error. The chain links TRBV5-4 to TRBJ1-1; the D gene is possibly TRBD1 (6 bases). This CDR3 has 13 amino acids. The V end lost 4 bases, the J end lost 6 bases, and 13 bases lay between the germline ends. CDR1 and CDR2 (germline): SGHNT, YYREEE (reference sequence). CDR3 DNA sequence: TGTGCCAGCAGCCTGAACAGGGACCCTGAAGCTTTCCTT. Protein sequence: CASSLNRDPEAFL.

Here the CDR3 reads CASSMGLFQETQYF. CDR3 nucleotide sequence: TGTGCCAGTAGTATGGGACTCTTCCAAGAGACCCAGTACTTC. The chain combines TRBV19 with TRBJ2-5, with a possible D match to TRBD2 (6 bases). Trimming cost V 3 bases and J 1 base, with 9 bases left between them. Germline-derived CDR1 and CDR2 are LNHDA and SQIVND (reference sequence). The CDR3 is 14 amino acids.

This clonotype was counted many times. The chain couples TRBV7-8 to TRBJ1-2, with D possibly being TRBD1 (5 bases). This CDR3 region has 13 residues. CDR1 is SGHVS and CDR2 is FQNEAQ in the germline V gene. The V end was cut by 3 bases, the J end by 7 bases, with 12 bases between. Here the CDR3 reads CASSLGGGRGYTF. The CDR3 DNA is TGTGCCAGCAGCTTGGGGGGGGGTCGTGGCTACACCTTC. The variable domain in full, with the rest retrieved from reference TRBV7-8 and TRBJ1-2, is GAGVSQSPRYKVAKRGQDVALRCDPISGHVSLFWYQQALGQGPEFLTYFQNEAQLDKSGLPSDRFFAERPEGSVSTLKIQRTQQEDSAVYLCASSLGGGRGYTFGSGTRLTVV.

Turning to this clonotype: A much larger clone differs by one base, so this may be a read error. The chain couples TRBV25-1 to TRBJ2-1; D unclear. Trimming cost V 3 bases and J 6 bases, with 9 bases left between them. Germline CDR1 is MGHDK and CDR2 is SYGVNS. CDR3 size: 13 residues. The CDR3 spells CASSDELRNEQFF. As DNA, the CDR3 is TGTGCCAGCAGTGATGAGTTGCGCAATGAGCAGTTCTTC. Looking up the rest from reference TRBV25-1 and TRBJ2-1 gives the full variable domain: EADIYQTPRYLVIGTGKKITLECSQTMGHDKMYWYQQDPGMELHLIHYSYGVNSTEKGDLSSESTVSRIRTEHFPLTLESARPSHTSQYLCASSDELRNEQFFGPGTRLTVL.

This clonotype was seen ten or more times. The V call is TRBV12-3 or TRBV12-4, the J call TRBJ2-1; D ambiguous. V was clipped by 7 bases and J by 6 bases, with 10 bases between them. This CDR3 is built from 12 residues. The CDR3 is CASMPGRNEQFF. CDR3 sequence (DNA): TGTGCCAGCATGCCGGGCCGCAATGAGCAGTTCTTC.

The genes are TRBV11-3 and TRBJ2-1, with D perhaps matching TRBD1 (6 bases). Trimming took 3 bases from V and 5 from J, leaving 8 bases between them. This CDR3 is 13 amino acids long. Germline V CDR1 and CDR2: SGHNT, YENEEA. The CDR3 reads CASSFGTNNEQFF. The CDR3 nucleotides read TGTGCCAGCAGCTTTGGGACAAACAATGAGCAGTTCTTC. The entire variable domain, with the rest obtained from reference TRBV11-3 and TRBJ2-1, is as follows: EAGVVQSPRYKIIEKKQPVAFWCNPISGHNTLYWYLQNLGQGPELLIRYENEEAVDDSQLPKDRFSAERLKGVDSTLKIQPAELGDSAVYLCASSFGTNNEQFFGPGTRLTVL.

Points on this clonotype: A read error is possible here, since a much larger clone lies one base away. The genes are TRBV28 and TRBJ2-5; D gene ambiguous. The CDR3 contains 11 residues. Trimming removed 6 bases at V and 5 bases at J, with 7 bases between. The germline CDR1 and CDR2 sequences are MDHEN and SYDVKM. The CDR3 loop is CASRRFETQYF. CDR3 nucleotides: TGTGCCAGCAGAAGGTTTGAGACCCAGTACTTC.

The count of this clonotype is one. This chain uses TRBV29-1 with TRBJ2-7; 7 nucleotides match TRBD2. This CDR3 has 15 amino acids. J gave up 2 bases and V 8 bases, and 15 bases lay outside the gene matches. Germline V gene data show CDR1 as SQVTM and CDR2 as ANQGSEA. This CDR3 reads CSIVALGLAAYEQYF. In nucleotides, the CDR3 is TGCAGCATTGTCGCCTTGGGGCTAGCGGCCTACGAGCAGTACTTC.

A word on this clonotype: One junction end disagrees with the germline gene, perhaps due to a read error. CDR3 amino acids: CSVSGHSGGEQFF. As DNA, the CDR3 is TGCAGCGTCTCGGGGCACTCAGGCGGGGAGCAGTTTTTT. V gene TRBV29-1 combines with J gene TRBJ2-2; weak D call: TRBD2 (6 bases). The CDR3 contains 13 residues. CDR1 is SQVTM and CDR2 is ANQGSEA in the germline V gene.

The chain joins TRBV11-2 to TRBJ2-1; D is perhaps TRBD2 (5 bases). Trimming left V 5 bases short and J 15 bases short, with 29 bases between. CDR1 is SGHAT and CDR2 is FQNNGV in the germline V gene. There are 16 residues in the CDR3. The CDR3 DNA follows: TGTGCCAGCAGCCGACTAAACCCCAAGGTTGCCAATGAACTGTTCTTC. Translated, it gives CASSRLNPKVANELFF.

Only a few counts were recorded for this clonotype. This chain joins TRBV7-9 and TRBJ2-3; 8 nucleotides agree with TRBD1. V lost 8 bases, J lost 5 bases, and 15 bases stayed unmatched. Germline values: CDR1 SEHNR, CDR2 FQNEAQ (reference sequence). The CDR3 spans 16 residues. CDR3 sequence reads: CASSFWGLTGGDTQYF. The DNA of the CDR3 is TGTGCCAGCTCCTTCTGGGGACTTACAGGGGGAGATACGCAGTATTTT.